The 9 T cell receptor beta chains presented below share a single source sample, sequenced in a study of regulatory T cells in long-lasting Graves disease. Construction of the TCR beta libraries employed iRepertoire HTBI primers in conjunction with Arm-PCR of CDR3 regions. TCRdb ran MiXCR on the multiplex PCR reads and lists one entry per CDR3 protein. Here the sample spans 500,000 or so distinct CDR3 sequences, roughly 15% being singletons. Time point given: newly diagnosed GD, antithyroid drugs for less than 3 months. The TCR library was prepared using RNA isolated from PBMCs. A further study also used this sample, focusing on T cells in Graves' hyperthyroidism and ophthalmopathy.

Sequencing was performed on peripheral blood mononuclear cells (PBMCs), taken at new diagnosis, from a patient treated with antithyroid drugs. These receptor sequences come from a woman aged 35-60 years with Graves disease.

The chain is built from TRBV19 and TRBJ1-2, with no clear D. V shed 3 bases and J shed 8 bases, with 19 bases lying between them. Germline values: CDR1 LNHDA, CDR2 SQIVND (reference sequence). The CDR3 sequence is 15 residues long. Here the CDR3 reads CASSMDSGYMEGYTF. In DNA, the CDR3 is TGTGCCAGTAGTATGGACTCGGGTTACATGGAAGGCTACACCTTC.

In its sample, this clonotype was seen many times. This sequence joins TRBV27 and TRBJ2-3, with a possible D match to TRBD2 (6 bases). Trimming stripped 2 bases from V and 6 bases from J, with 21 bases between. The CDR3 is 17 residues long. The germline V gene has CDR1 MNHEY and CDR2 SMNVEV (reference sequence). CDR3 bases: TGTGCCAGCAGTTTACTCCCTCACGGGGGTTGGGGGGATACGCAGTATTTT. Translating it yields CASSLLPHGGWGDTQYF.

This clonotype was seen a handful of times. This chain uses TRBV7-2 with TRBJ2-1; TRBD1 is a possible D gene (6 bases). CDR3 length: 13 amino acids. The V gene's germline CDR1 is SGHTA and CDR2 FQGNSA. Trimming shortened V by 2 bases and J by 9 bases, and 11 bases separated the two germline ends. The CDR3 is CASSLNRDTEQFF. The CDR3 coding sequence is TGTGCCAGCAGCTTAAACAGGGATACTGAGCAGTTCTTC.

About this clonotype: Germline is not matched at one junction end, which may reflect a read error. The chain employs TRBV2 and TRBJ1-6, with 8 bases matching TRBD1. The germline gives CDR1 SNHLY, CDR2 FYNNEI. The length of the CDR3 is 16 residues. CDR3 bases: TGTGCCAGCGGTGAAGTCCTTAGGACAGGGTGGTCACCCCTCCACTTT. It translates to CASGEVLRTGWSPLHF.

Here the CDR3 reads CASSYVALRAGGGSNEQFF. The CDR3 DNA is TGTGCCAGCAGTTATGTGGCCCTCCGAGCGGGGGGGGGTTCCAATGAGCAGTTCTTC. The V call is TRBV6-2 or TRBV6-3, the J call TRBJ2-1; 10 nucleotides match TRBD2. Germline CDR1 and CDR2: MNHEY and SVGEGT. V gave up 3 bases and J gave up 6 bases; unmatched junction bases: 17. This CDR3 is built from 19 residues.

This clonotype was recorded at least ten times. The V gene is TRBV28, the J gene TRBJ2-5; D ambiguous. The CDR3 length is 15 residues. The germline V and J ends were trimmed by 6 bases and 5 bases, with 19 bases remaining between them. Germline CDR1 reads MDHEN; CDR2 reads SYDVKM. This CDR3 is CASSRVKVGDETQYF. The CDR3 nucleotides read TGTGCCAGCAGCCGAGTGAAGGTGGGCGACGAGACCCAGTACTTC.

This clonotype was seen more than once but under ten times. Sequence at one end of the junction differs from germline and may be a read error. The chain carries TRBV12-3 or TRBV12-4 and TRBJ2-3, with D perhaps given as TRBD1 or TRBD2 (5 bases each). The CDR3 sequence is 15 residues long. The CDR3 region is CASSLRWGNTDTHYF. CDR3 coding DNA: TGTGCCAGCAGTCTACGGTGGGGGAACACAGATACGCATTATTTT.

With regard to this clonotype: A much larger clone differs from this one at a single base, so this may be a read error. The chain links TRBV6-1 to TRBJ1-2; maybe TRBD1 (5 bases). Trimming left V 5 bases short and J 8 bases short, with 21 bases between. CDR3 length equals 15 residues. Germline V CDR1 and CDR2: MNHNS, SASEGT. Written as DNA, the CDR3 is TGTGCCAGCAGTCCCTCGGGGAGGGGAGGAAGGGGCTACACCTTC. Its translation: CASSPSGRGGRGYTF.

This clonotype was found a few times. The chain couples TRBV4-1 to TRBJ2-7, with 11 positions matching TRBD2. V shed 5 bases, J shed 10 bases, and the junction held 13 bases outside the gene matches. In germline, CDR1 is MGHRA, CDR2 YSYEKL. This CDR3 spans 15 amino acids. The CDR3 loop is CASSEGGSGGARQYF. CDR3 bases: TGCGCCAGCAGCGAAGGGGGTAGCGGGGGGGCGCGTCAGTACTTC.